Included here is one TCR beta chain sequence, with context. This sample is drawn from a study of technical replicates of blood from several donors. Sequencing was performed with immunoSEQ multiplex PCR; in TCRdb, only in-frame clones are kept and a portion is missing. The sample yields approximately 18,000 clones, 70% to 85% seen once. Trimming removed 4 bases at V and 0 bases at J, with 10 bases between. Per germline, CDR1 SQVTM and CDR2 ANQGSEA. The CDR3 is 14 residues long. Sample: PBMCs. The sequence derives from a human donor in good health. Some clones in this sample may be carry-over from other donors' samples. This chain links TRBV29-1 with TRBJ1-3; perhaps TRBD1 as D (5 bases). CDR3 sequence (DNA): TGCAGCGTTGCGGGGGGGAGCTCTGGAAACACCATATATTTT. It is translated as CSVAGGSSGNTIYF.